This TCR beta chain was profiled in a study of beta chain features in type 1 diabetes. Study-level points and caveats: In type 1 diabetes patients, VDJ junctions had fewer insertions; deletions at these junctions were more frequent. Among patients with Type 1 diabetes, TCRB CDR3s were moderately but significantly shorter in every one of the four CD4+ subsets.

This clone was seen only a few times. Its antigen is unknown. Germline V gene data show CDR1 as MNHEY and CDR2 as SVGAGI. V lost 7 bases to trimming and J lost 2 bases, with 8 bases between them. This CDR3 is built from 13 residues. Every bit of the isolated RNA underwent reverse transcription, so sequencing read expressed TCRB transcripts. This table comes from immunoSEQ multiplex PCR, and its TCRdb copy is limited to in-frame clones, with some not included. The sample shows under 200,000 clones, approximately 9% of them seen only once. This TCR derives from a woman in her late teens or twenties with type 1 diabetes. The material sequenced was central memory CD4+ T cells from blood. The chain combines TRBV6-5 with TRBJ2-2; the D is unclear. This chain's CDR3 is CASKHDNTGELFF. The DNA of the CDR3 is TGTGCCAGCAAGCATGATAACACCGGGGAGCTGTTTTTT.